This T cell receptor (beta chain) was sequenced for a study of blood T cell repertoires in COVID-19. The CDR3 loop spans 14 amino acids. V dropped 0 bases and J dropped 7 bases, with 10 bases sitting between them. Germline CDR1 MDHEN, CDR2 SYDVKM. Sequencing was performed with immunoSEQ multiplex PCR; in TCRdb, only in-frame clones are kept and a portion is missing. The sample carries about 98,000 clones, over 80% recorded once. The specimen sequenced was peripheral blood. This receptor was obtained from a man older than 75 with acute or convalescent COVID-19. The chain joins TRBV28 to TRBJ1-5, with D perhaps matching TRBD1 (5 bases). The DNA of the CDR3 is TGTGCCAGCAGTTTATGGCCGGGGGTGCAGCCCCAGCATTTT. Its translation is CASSLWPGVQPQHF.